Each of the 21 T cell receptor beta chains below was sequenced from the same sample in a study of T cell responses to AZD1222 COVID-19 vaccine. Profiling relied on immunoSEQ multiplex PCR, and the TCRdb table lists in-frame clones only, not all of them. Altogether roughly 110,000 clones are present, roughly 87% being singletons, with the ten largest covering 3.5% to 4.5%. This specimen was peripheral blood, taken on day 0 of AZD1222 vaccination. The source is an adult in good health.

This chain joins TRBV12-3 or TRBV12-4 and TRBJ1-5; D unclear. CDR3 size: 12 residues. Deletions cut 5 bases from V and 7 bases from J, with 9 bases between. Written as DNA, the CDR3 is TGTGCCAGCAGTACCCTGAGACAGCCCCAGCATTTT. It specifies CASSTLRQPQHF.

V usage is TRBV5-8 and J usage is TRBJ1-3; 10 nucleotides match TRBD1. This CDR3 is built from 17 residues. Per the germline V gene, CDR1 is SGHTS and CDR2 is YDEGEE. V lost 3 bases, J lost 0 bases, and 6 bases stayed unmatched. The CDR3 loop is CASSSWDRGYSGNTIYF. DNA for the CDR3: TGTGCCAGCAGCTCTTGGGACAGGGGATACTCTGGAAACACCATATATTTT.

CDR3 residues: CASSRSGGAYEQYF. CDR3 bases: TGTGCCAGTAGTAGGTCGGGAGGCGCCTACGAGCAGTACTTC. The rearrangement links TRBV19 to TRBJ2-7; 7 bases match TRBD2. CDR1 and CDR2 from the germline V gene are LNHDA and SQIVND (reference sequence). The CDR3 is 14 amino acids. V was clipped by 4 bases and J by 2 bases; unmatched bases: 5. Full variable domain (rest looked up from reference TRBV19 and TRBJ2-7): DGGITQSPKYLFRKEGQNVTLSCEQNLNHDAMYWYRQDPGQGLRLIYYSQIVNDFQKGDIAEGYSVSREKKESFPLTVTSAQKNPTAFYLCASSRSGGAYEQYFGPGTRLTVT.

The chain has TRBV19 and TRBJ2-3, with 13 bases lining up with TRBD2. Germline lookup yields CDR1 LNHDA and CDR2 SQIVND (reference sequence). J gave up 6 bases and V 4 bases, and 13 bases lay outside the gene matches. The CDR3 covers 18 residues. The CDR3 coding sequence is TGTGCCAGTAGTACCATTGGGATTCCGGGACTAGCGGGGGATACGCAGTATTTT. Its protein is CASSTIGIPGLAGDTQYF.

This clone was picked up one time. This chain uses TRBV7-3 with TRBJ2-1, with D possibly being TRBD1 (6 bases). Germline CDR1 reads SGHTA; CDR2 reads FQGTGA. This CDR3 region has 13 residues. V lost 6 bases and J 5 bases, leaving 11 bases between the germline ends. The CDR3 protein is CASSPGTNNEQFF. The DNA of the CDR3 is TGTGCCAGCAGTCCCGGGACAAACAATGAGCAGTTCTTC.

V and J are TRBV7-2 and TRBJ1-4; TRBD1 matches at 7 bases. This CDR3 contains 13 residues. J was trimmed by 4 bases and V by 8 bases; bases with no gene match: 4. Germline loops: CDR1 SGHTA, CDR2 FQGNSA. The CDR3 here is CASGGQLNEKLFF. DNA for the CDR3: TGTGCCAGCGGGGGACAGCTTAATGAAAAACTGTTTTTT. Using reference TRBV7-2 and TRBJ1-4 for the parts outside the CDR3, the full variable domain is GAGVSQSPSNKVTEKGKDVELRCDPISGHTALYWYRQSLGQGLEFLIYFQGNSAPDKSGLPSDRFSAERTGGSVSTLTIQRTQQEDSAVYLCASGGQLNEKLFFGSGTQLSVL.

The gene calls are TRBV19 and TRBJ2-1; 11 nucleotides line up with TRBD2. Germline V gene data show CDR1 as LNHDA and CDR2 as SQIVND (reference sequence). The CDR3 runs to 14 residues. Trimming cost V 9 bases and J 5 bases; bases outside gene matches: 6. This chain's CDR3 is CARSTSGNHNEQFF. The CDR3 DNA follows: TGTGCCAGATCGACTAGCGGGAACCACAATGAGCAGTTCTTC.

The CDR3 nucleotides read TGTGCCAGCAAGATTGACCCTCTCTTATCCGGGGAGCTGTTTTTT. It encodes CASKIDPLLSGELFF. This chain uses TRBV7-2 with TRBJ2-2; the D is unclear. The V gene lost 7 bases and the J gene lost 6 bases, with 18 bases spanning the gap. Germline CDR1 and CDR2: SGHTA and FQGNSA. The CDR3 totals 15 residues.

The chain recombines TRBV9 with TRBJ2-7; tentative D call: TRBD1 (5 bases). The CDR3 totals 16 residues. V was trimmed by 0 bases and J by 0 bases, leaving 13 bases between them. In germline, CDR1 is SGDLS, CDR2 YYNGEE. CDR3 residues: CASSVASGAVSYEQYF. The CDR3 DNA sequence: TGTGCCAGCAGCGTAGCTTCTGGGGCGGTCTCCTACGAGCAGTACTTC.

The chain uses TRBV30 and TRBJ2-7, with 8 bases lining up with TRBD1. The germline gives CDR1 GTSNPN, CDR2 SVGIG (reference sequence). This CDR3 is 13 amino acids long. V lost 3 bases to trimming and J lost 4 bases; unmatched junction nucleotides: 5. CDR3 amino acids: CAWRDRETYEQYF. CDR3 DNA sequence: TGTGCCTGGAGGGACAGGGAGACATACGAGCAGTACTTC.

The genes are TRBV15 and TRBJ2-6; D may correspond to TRBD1 or TRBD2 (5 bases each). The CDR3 has 16 amino acids. CDR1 is LNHNV and CDR2 is YYDKDF in the germline V gene (reference sequence). V dropped 0 bases and J dropped 4 bases, with 10 bases sitting between them. The CDR3 nucleotides read TGTGCCACCAGCAGAGACGGGGCGAGCGGGGCCAACGTCCTGACTTTC. This gives the protein CATSRDGASGANVLTF.

This chain joins TRBV5-1 and TRBJ2-5; 14 nucleotides line up with TRBD2. Germline V gene sequence: CDR1 SGHRS, CDR2 YFSETQ. This CDR3 spans 15 amino acids. The V segment lost 4 bases and the J segment 5 bases; nucleotides outside the gene matches: 4. CDR3 coding DNA: TGCGCCAGCAGCACTGGACTAGCGGGGGGTGAGACCCAGTACTTC. Encoded protein: CASSTGLAGGETQYF.

This clone was seen once. This chain links TRBV19 with TRBJ1-5; tentatively, D is TRBD1 (6 bases). V lost 6 bases and J lost 6, with 18 bases in between. Germline V lookup: CDR1 LNHDA, CDR2 SQIVND (reference sequence). This CDR3 has 15 residues. DNA of the CDR3: TGTGCCAGTAGCTTGGAGGCGGGGGGCAGTCAGCCCCAGCATTTT. This encodes CASSLEAGGSQPQHF.

V and J are TRBV15 and TRBJ1-2, with unresolved D. Germline V gives CDR1 LNHNV, CDR2 YYDKDF (reference sequence). Trimming removed 0 bases from V and 0 bases from J, with 8 bases in between. The CDR3 spans 15 residues. The CDR3 loop is CATSRDRGPNYGYTF. In nucleotides, the CDR3 is TGTGCCACCAGCAGAGATCGTGGCCCTAACTATGGCTACACCTTC.

V and J are TRBV6-6 and TRBJ2-7, with 8 bases lining up with TRBD1. Germline V gene data show CDR1 as MNHNY and CDR2 as SVGAGI (reference sequence). The ends lost 2 bases at V and 1 base at J; junction bases unmatched: 1. The length of the CDR3 is 14 residues. The chain's CDR3 is CASSYGQGSYEQYF. The CDR3 nucleotides read TGTGCCAGCAGTTACGGACAGGGTTCCTACGAGCAGTACTTC.

The genes are TRBV7-2 and TRBJ1-6, with D possibly TRBD1 on 6 matching bases. Germline V gives CDR1 SGHTA, CDR2 FQGNSA. This CDR3 is 15 amino acids long. Trimming took off 3 bases at V and 8 bases at J, with 14 bases between the two ends. This chain's CDR3 is CASSFSGGRDSPLHF. Written as DNA, the CDR3 is TGTGCCAGCAGCTTTTCGGGGGGGCGCGATTCACCCCTCCACTTT.

For the CDR3, the DNA is TGTGCCACCAGTGACGCAGGGGGGGGTCAGCCCCAGCATTTT. Protein sequence: CATSDAGGGQPQHF. The chain employs TRBV24-1 and TRBJ1-5; TRBD1 matches 7 bases. This CDR3 is built from 14 residues. Trimming cost V 4 bases and J 6 bases; bases outside gene matches: 5. Germline V gene data show CDR1 as KGHDR and CDR2 as SFDVKD.

The chain uses TRBV29-1 and TRBJ1-2, with 7 bases aligning to TRBD1. CDR1 is SQVTM, CDR2 ANQGSEA, per germline. The V gene end was trimmed by 7 bases and the J gene end by 4 bases; junction bases not matched to a gene: 6. The length of the CDR3 is 12 residues. In DNA, the CDR3 is TGCAGCGCCGAGGACAGGTCCTATGGCTACACCTTC. It encodes CSAEDRSYGYTF.

This chain joins TRBV2 and TRBJ1-1, with D possibly matching TRBD1 (6 bases). The germline gives CDR1 SNHLY, CDR2 FYNNEI. The V end was cut by 5 bases, the J end by 1 base, with 23 bases between. The CDR3 covers 18 residues. The CDR3 loop reads CASSQNQGMGTGNTEAFF. In DNA form, the CDR3 reads TGTGCCAGCAGTCAAAACCAGGGGATGGGGACCGGGAACACTGAAGCTTTCTTT. Based on the CDR3 plus reference TRBV2 and TRBJ1-1, the full variable domain is EPEVTQTPSHQVTQMGQEVILRCVPISNHLYFYWYRQILGQKVEFLVSFYNNEISEKSEIFDDQFSVERPDGSNFTLKIRSTKLEDSAMYFCASSQNQGMGTGNTEAFFGQGTRLTVV.

This chain connects TRBV9 to TRBJ1-3, with TRBD1 matching 7 bases. V was pared by 2 bases and J by 7 bases, with 18 bases of the junction left unmatched. Germline values: CDR1 SGDLS, CDR2 YYNGEE. This CDR3 region has 18 residues. Written as DNA, the CDR3 is TGTGCCAGCAGCGTTCGGGACCCACGACAGGGTACGGGTAACACCATATATTTT. It codes for CASSVRDPRQGTGNTIYF.

This chain joins TRBV6-4 and TRBJ2-1; 7 nucleotides align to TRBD2. Germline V CDR1 and CDR2: MRHNA, SNTAGT. This CDR3 has 15 residues. The trim removed 0 bases at V and 6 bases at J, leaving 5 bases unmatched. This CDR3 is CASSDSGGELNEQFF. The DNA for the CDR3 is TGTGCCAGCAGTGACTCGGGGGGGGAGCTCAATGAGCAGTTCTTC.